The clone carrying this TCR beta chain showed up just a few times. Looked up from germline, CDR1 is MNHEY and CDR2 is SVGEGT. Trimming cost V 6 bases and J 6 bases; bases outside gene matches: 6. CDR3 size: 13 residues. The data belong to a study of human T cells and chemical hapten exposure. The time point is: patch test 2, 6 weeks after DPC sensitization. Described treatment: therapeutic diphenylcyclopropenone sensitization with weekly scalp DPC. TCRdb independently ran MiXCR on the RACE reads; one entry per CDR3 protein. The sample contains under 75,000 distinct CDR3 sequences, 8.5% of which appear only once.

The chain has TRBV6-2 or TRBV6-3 and TRBJ1-1; 8 nucleotides match TRBD1. The clonotype was recovered from a woman between 45 and 60 years old with alopecia areata. Some clones in this sample may be carry-over from other donors' samples. Source: whole blood, taken in connection with sensitization to the hapten diphenylcyclopropenone (DPC). CDR3 in DNA: TGTGCCAGCAGCTTCGACAGGGGCGCTGAAGCTTTCTTT. As protein: CASSFDRGAEAFF.